The 8 T cell receptor beta chains given below trace back to one sample, sequenced in a study of Ad26.COV2.S vaccination and SARS-CoV-2 variants. Treatment in this sample: approximately 18 received Ad26.COV2.S at low or high dose, single or two shots; roughly five received placebo; per-sample allocation not given. Day 63 after the first vaccine or placebo injection was the time point for sampling. The method was immunoSEQ multiplex PCR; TCRdb's version includes in-frame clones alone and lacks a portion of them. This sample has hundreds of thousands of clones, with about 83% found just once. This sample comprised peripheral blood, obtained in a trial of Ad26.COV2.S vaccine versus placebo. The receptors shown here come from a person between 18 and 65 years old who received the Ad26.COV2.S COVID-19 vaccine or a placebo.

The chain employs TRBV6-5 and TRBJ2-7; no reliable D call. CDR3 size: 15 residues. Deletions cut 0 bases from V and 6 bases from J, with 15 bases between. Germline CDR1 and CDR2: MNHEY and SVGAGI. DNA of the CDR3: TGTGCCAGCAGTTACTCGAGTCACCGGGCGGCCGAGCAGTACTTC. Protein product: CASSYSSHRAAEQYF.

This clone was counted only a few times. The CDR3 loop is CASGRSSGNTIYF. The DNA of the CDR3 is TGTGCCAGCGGACGGTCCTCTGGAAACACCATATATTTT. V and J are TRBV7-2 and TRBJ1-3; no clear D. Germline V gene lookup returns CDR1 SGHTA and CDR2 FQGNSA. This CDR3 is 13 amino acids long. Trimming shortened V by 8 bases and J by 0 bases, and 8 bases separated the two germline ends.

This chain joins TRBV30 and TRBJ1-4; a weak D match, TRBD1 (5 bases). The length of the CDR3 is 14 residues. From germline, CDR1 is GTSNPN and CDR2 SVGIG (reference sequence). Deletions cut 8 bases from V and 6 bases from J, with 19 bases between. CDR3 coding DNA: TGTGCCAGCCGCCGGGGGTTTGAGGATGAAAAACTGTTTTTT. This gives the protein CASRRGFEDEKLFF.

The V gene is TRBV6-1, the J gene TRBJ2-3, with D possibly being TRBD2 (7 bases). The germline V and J ends were trimmed by 6 bases and 8 bases, with 18 bases remaining between them. The germline CDR1 and CDR2 sequences are MNHNS and SASEGT. The length of the CDR3 is 14 residues. The CDR3 DNA reads as TGTGCCAGCAGCCCCAATCCCGGGGGGCTTACGCAGTATTTT. It yields the protein CASSPNPGGLTQYF.

This rearrangement joins TRBV28 to TRBJ2-5, with a tentative D call TRBD2 (5 bases). The CDR3 extends over 16 amino acids. V lost 6 bases and J lost 1, with 18 bases in between. CDR1 is MDHEN, CDR2 SYDVKM, per germline. This CDR3 reads CASRTARGRFQETQYF. The CDR3 DNA sequence: TGTGCCAGCAGAACAGCCCGAGGGCGGTTCCAAGAGACCCAGTACTTC.

The gene calls are TRBV19 and TRBJ1-5; 9 positions match TRBD1. Germline V gene sequence: CDR1 LNHDA, CDR2 SQIVND (reference sequence). This CDR3 is 15 amino acids long. V lost 4 bases to trimming and J lost 2 bases; unmatched junction nucleotides: 3. The CDR3 sequence: CASSRDRAGNQPQHF. The CDR3 nucleotides are TGTGCCAGTAGTAGGGACAGGGCTGGCAATCAGCCCCAGCATTTT.

The rearrangement uses TRBV4-1 and TRBJ2-7, with D possibly matching TRBD2 (6 bases). The CDR3 length is 14 residues. Germline V gene sequence: CDR1 MGHRA, CDR2 YSYEKL. V shed 1 base and J shed 0 bases, with 7 bases lying between them. CDR3 nucleotides: TGCGCCAGCAGCCAAGTCGGGGGCTCCTACGAGCAGTACTTC. Protein: CASSQVGGSYEQYF.

This clone occurred once. Written as DNA, the CDR3 is TGCGCCAGCAGCCAAAGGACTAGCGGGAGGAATCGCGAGCAGTACTTC. Translated, it gives CASSQRTSGRNREQYF. The chain employs TRBV5-1 and TRBJ2-7; 14 nucleotides line up with TRBD2. Germline V CDR1 and CDR2: SGHRS, YFSETQ. This CDR3 has 16 residues. The trim removed 4 bases at V and 6 bases at J, leaving 9 bases unmatched.